This T cell receptor (beta chain) was sequenced during a study of blood T cell repertoires in COVID-19. Regarding this clone: An end of the junction differs from the germline gene, which may be a read error. Other DNA variants within this sample encode the same CDR3.

Germline V gene data show CDR1 as SGHVS and CDR2 as FQNEAQ. The length of the CDR3 is 15 residues. Original analysis: Amplification of reference gene primers provided the estimated nucleated cell counts. The data were produced by immunoSEQ multiplex PCR, yet TCRdb's version contains in-frame clones alone and is incomplete. That table is the source of V, J and clone size, and D and trimming were worked out from the DNA. The sample carries roughly 200,000 clones, 80% to 90% recorded once. The genes are TRBV7-8 and TRBJ2-1; tentatively, D is TRBD2 (6 bases). The receptor comes from a man aged 60 to 69 with acute or convalescent COVID-19. The sequencing sample was made of peripheral blood. CDR3 nucleotides: TGTGCCAGTAGCTTAGCCATCGGGGTAGCGGCCGAGCAGTTCTTC. Translation gives CASSLAIGVAAEQFF.